This T cell receptor (beta chain) was captured in a study of early T cells in non-severe SARS-CoV-2 infection. Findings and limits, study-wide: Sequences matched to VDJdb favored anti-spike CD8 responses, while private and CD4 specificities were missed.

The CDR3 is 14 residues long. V was clipped by 10 bases and J by 3 bases, with 19 bases between them. Germline V CDR1 and CDR2: LNHDA, SQIVND (reference sequence). The library protocol tagged individual cDNA molecules with unique molecular identifiers. MiXCR, applied by TCRdb to the 5' RACE reads, yields one record per CDR3 protein. This table holds 90,000 to 120,000 distinct CDR3 sequences, roughly an eighth found once. This clonotype was picked up many times. Its antigen is unidentified. The chain recombines TRBV19 with TRBJ2-7; TRBD2 might be the D (7 bases). The origin of this receptor is an adult who was a healthcare worker with PCR-confirmed SARS-CoV-2 infection or an uninfected control (not recorded which). Sequenced sample: whole blood. The CDR3 sequence: CATEAGHGGYEQYF. As DNA, the CDR3 is TGTGCCACCGAAGCGGGACACGGGGGCTACGAGCAGTACTTC. Combining the CDR3 with reference TRBV19 and TRBJ2-7 gives the whole variable domain DGGITQSPKYLFRKEGQNVTLSCEQNLNHDAMYWYRQDPGQGLRLIYYSQIVNDFQKGDIAEGYSVSREKKESFPLTVTSAQKNPTAFYLCATEAGHGGYEQYFGPGTRLTVT.